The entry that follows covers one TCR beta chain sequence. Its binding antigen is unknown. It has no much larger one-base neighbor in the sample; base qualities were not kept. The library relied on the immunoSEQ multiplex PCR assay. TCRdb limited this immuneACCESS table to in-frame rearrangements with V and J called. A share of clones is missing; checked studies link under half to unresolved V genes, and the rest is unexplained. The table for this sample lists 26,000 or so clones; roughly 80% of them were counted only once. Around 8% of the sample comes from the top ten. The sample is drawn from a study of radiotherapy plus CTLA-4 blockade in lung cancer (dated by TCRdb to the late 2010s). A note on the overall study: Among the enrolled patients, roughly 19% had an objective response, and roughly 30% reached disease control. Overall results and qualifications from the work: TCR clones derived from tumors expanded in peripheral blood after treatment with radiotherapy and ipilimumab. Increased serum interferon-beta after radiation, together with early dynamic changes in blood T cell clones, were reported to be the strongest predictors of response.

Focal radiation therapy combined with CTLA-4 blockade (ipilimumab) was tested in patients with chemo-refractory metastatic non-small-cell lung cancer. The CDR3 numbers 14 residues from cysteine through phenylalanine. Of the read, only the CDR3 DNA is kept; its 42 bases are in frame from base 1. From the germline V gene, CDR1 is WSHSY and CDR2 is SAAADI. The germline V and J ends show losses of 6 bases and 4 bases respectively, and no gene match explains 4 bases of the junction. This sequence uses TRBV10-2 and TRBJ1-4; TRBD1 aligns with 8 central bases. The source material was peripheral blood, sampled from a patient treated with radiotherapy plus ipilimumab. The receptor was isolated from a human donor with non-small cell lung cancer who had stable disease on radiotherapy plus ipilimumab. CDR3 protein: CASRGTGLNEKLFF. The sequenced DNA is TGCGCCAGCAGGGGGACAGGACTTAATGAAAAACTGTTTTTT.